This TCR beta chain was identified during a study of T cell changes during pregnancy in multiple sclerosis. Only in-frame clones appear in the TCRdb table, and some are missing; sequencing was by immunoSEQ multiplex PCR. In the table there are about 50,000 clones, roughly nine tenths of which are singletons. The ends were cut back, 1 base at V and 1 base at J, with 13 bases in the middle. Germline-derived CDR1 and CDR2 are SGHTA and FQGNSA. CDR3 length: 17 amino acids. The clonotype was recovered from a female donor with multiple sclerosis, enrolled in a pregnancy study. Sequencing used CD8+ T cells from peripheral blood mononuclear cells, obtained after pregnancy. The chain carries TRBV7-2 and TRBJ2-2; D may be TRBD1 (6 bases). CDR3 sequence (DNA): TGTGCCAGCAGCTTAGTAGGGGGATTTGGGAACACCGGGGAGCTGTTTTTT. This encodes CASSLVGGFGNTGELFF. Combining the CDR3 with reference TRBV7-2 and TRBJ2-2 gives the whole variable domain GAGVSQSPSNKVTEKGKDVELRCDPISGHTALYWYRQSLGQGLEFLIYFQGNSAPDKSGLPSDRFSAERTGGSVSTLTIQRTQQEDSAVYLCASSLVGGFGNTGELFFGEGSRLTVL.